The rows below give T cell receptor beta chains drawn from one sample of a study of CD8 T cells in ankylosing spondylitis. MiXCR was run by TCRdb on the 5' RACE reads, yielding one entry per CDR3 protein. The sample has about 140,000 distinct CDR3 sequences; 7% to 9% are singletons. Material: synovial fluid, either unsorted or a sorted T cell fraction (not recorded which). The origin of the receptors is a male donor with ankylosing spondylitis. The CDR3 runs from the conserved cysteine through the conserved F or W. D genes are given only for firm matches. Size tells how often a clone was seen (once, few, many) or the class of an expanded clone, and some rows leave it out.

CDR3aa	CDR3nt	abundance	len	v_gene	j_gene	d_gene
CASSAPRGVSTDTQYF	TGTGCCAGCAGCGCTCCGCGGGGGGTTAGCACGGATACGCAGTATTTT	few	16	TRBV7-2	TRBJ2-3	TRBD2
CSVVRGDSPGEQYF	TGCAGCGTGGTTAGGGGCGACTCTCCGGGGGAGCAGTACTTC	.	14	TRBV29-1	TRBJ2-7	.
CASSLLAGGETQYF	TGTGCCAGCAGCTTATTGGCAGGGGGAGAGACCCAGTACTTC	many	14	TRBV7-6	TRBJ2-5	TRBD1
CASSRRLAGVGNEQFF	TGTGCCAGCAGCCGTCGACTAGCGGGAGTCGGCAATGAGCAGTTCTTC	.	16	TRBV4-2	TRBJ2-1	TRBD2
CASSVDRGEQYF	TGTGCCAGCAGCGTAGACAGGGGCGAGCAGTACTTC	many	12	TRBV9	TRBJ2-7	TRBD1
CASSPGIGETQYF	TGTGCCAGCAGCCCCGGAATAGGAGAGACCCAGTACTTC	many	13	TRBV7-3	TRBJ2-5	.
CASSLDPRGGEGKLFF	TGCGCCAGCAGCTTGGACCCCCGTGGGGGAGAGGGAAAACTGTTTTTT	many	16	TRBV5-1	TRBJ1-4	.
CASSLELAGSNTGELFF	TGCGCCAGCAGCTTGGAACTAGCGGGTTCGAACACCGGGGAGCTGTTTTTT	many	17	TRBV5-1	TRBJ2-2	TRBD2
CASSLSARGGRNEQFF	TGTGCCAGCTCACTATCCGCGCGGGGGGGGCGGAATGAGCAGTTCTTC	few	16	TRBV18	TRBJ2-1	TRBD2
CASSDVYRGSYEQYF	TGTGCCAGCAGTGATGTGTACAGGGGTTCCTACGAGCAGTACTTC	.	15	TRBV2	TRBJ2-7	TRBD1
CASSLRHLGTNEQYF	TGTGCCAGCAGCTTACGTCACCTTGGGACCAACGAGCAGTACTTC	many	15	TRBV7-9	TRBJ2-7	.
CASSFDQVTYEQYF	TGTGCCAGCAGTTTTGATCAGGTTACCTACGAGCAGTACTTC	many	14	TRBV12-3/TRBV12-4	TRBJ2-7	.
CASRGDRRRTKNIQYF	TGTGCCAGCAGAGGGGACAGGAGAAGAACCAAAAACATTCAGTACTTC	many	16	TRBV12-3/TRBV12-4	TRBJ2-4	TRBD1
CSVGTSPTYEQYF	TGCAGCGTGGGGACTAGCCCAACCTACGAGCAGTACTTC	.	13	TRBV29-1	TRBJ2-7	TRBD2
CSAPRTSWDNEQFF	TGCAGTGCTCCTCGGACTAGCTGGGACAATGAGCAGTTCTTC	many	14	TRBV20-1	TRBJ2-1	TRBD2
CSARADPDVYEQYF	TGCAGTGCTAGAGCCGACCCGGACGTCTACGAGCAGTACTTC	many	14	TRBV20-1	TRBJ2-7	.
CATLQGRNTEAFF	TGTGCCACCCTACAGGGGAGGAACACTGAAGCTTTCTTT	once	13	TRBV6-1	TRBJ1-1	TRBD1
CASSWTPGDEQYF	TGCGCCAGCAGTTGGACCCCGGGCGACGAGCAGTACTTC	.	13	TRBV5-1	TRBJ2-7	.
CSARGAGSQIKSNYEQYF	TGCAGTGCTAGAGGAGCAGGTTCTCAGATTAAGTCGAACTACGAGCAGTACTTC	many	18	TRBV20-1	TRBJ2-7	.
CASSPSVSTDTQYF	TGTGCCAGCAGCCCAAGCGTGAGCACAGATACGCAGTATTTT	.	14	TRBV7-2	TRBJ2-3	.
CSAGKILGYEQYF	TGCAGTGCTGGCAAAATCCTGGGGTACGAGCAGTACTTC	few	13	TRBV20-1	TRBJ2-7	.